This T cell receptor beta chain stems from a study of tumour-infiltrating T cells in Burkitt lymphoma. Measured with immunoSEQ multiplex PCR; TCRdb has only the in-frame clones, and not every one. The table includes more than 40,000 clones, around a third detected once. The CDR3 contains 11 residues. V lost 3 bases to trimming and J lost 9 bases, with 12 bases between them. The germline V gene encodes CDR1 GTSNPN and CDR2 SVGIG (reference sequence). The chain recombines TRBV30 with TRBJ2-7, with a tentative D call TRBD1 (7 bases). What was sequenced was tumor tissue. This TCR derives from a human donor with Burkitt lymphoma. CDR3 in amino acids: CAWSAGGLQYF. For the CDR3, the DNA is TGTGCCTGGAGCGCAGGGGGGCTGCAGTACTTC.